These 12 T cell receptor beta chains came from one sample sequenced in a study of cytomegalovirus exposure and HLA in healthy donors (dated by TCRdb to 2017 to 2019). Library generation was performed with the immunoSEQ multiplex PCR assay. For the multiplex PCR, a mixture combining 60 forward primers for TCR Vbeta segments and 13 reverse primers for TCR Jbeta segments was used. In its TCRdb copy, this immuneACCESS table keeps in-frame sequences only and misses some clones. Where compared with another copy, unresolved V genes explain less than half of these, and the others have no known cause. Here the sample has about 190,000 clones; over 60% occur a single time. The ten most abundant clones make up around 1% of the sample. The sequencing sample was made of PBMCs. The origin of the receptors is a woman in her 40s in good health and CMV-seronegative.

This rearrangement joins TRBV5-8 to TRBJ2-2; 10 bases line up with TRBD2. Germline V lookup: CDR1 SGHTS, CDR2 YDEGEE. The CDR3 length is 17 residues. Trimming removed 3 bases from V and 2 bases from J; junction bases left unmatched: 7. The chain's CDR3 is CASSSLLAGLNTGELFF. The DNA of the CDR3 is TGTGCCAGCAGCTCGTTACTAGCGGGATTAAACACCGGGGAGCTGTTTTTT. Complete variable domain (other parts from reference TRBV5-8 and TRBJ2-2): EAGVTQSPTHLIKTRGQQATLRCSPISGHTSVYWYQQALGLGLQFLLWYDEGEERNRGNFPPRFSGRQFPNYSSELNVNALELEDSALYLCASSSLLAGLNTGELFFGEGSRLTVL.

This clone was detected only once. The chain carries TRBV7-8 and TRBJ2-3; no reliable D call. This CDR3 spans 11 amino acids. The germline CDR1 and CDR2 sequences are SGHVS and FQNEAQ. The V end lost 6 bases, the J end lost 3 bases, and 4 bases lay between the germline ends. The CDR3 protein is CASRLTDTQYF. Written as DNA, the CDR3 is TGTGCCAGCAGACTAACAGATACGCAGTATTTT.

This clone was detected only once. The chain is built from TRBV5-1 and TRBJ1-1, with D perhaps TRBD1 (6 bases). This CDR3 comprises 18 residues. The V gene lost 4 bases and the J gene lost 0 bases, with 22 bases spanning the gap. CDR1 and CDR2 (germline): SGHRS, YFSETQ. CDR3 residues: CASSPVYRPGVVNTEAFF. CDR3 bases: TGCGCCAGCAGCCCGGTCTATAGGCCAGGGGTGGTGAACACTGAAGCTTTCTTT.

The V gene is TRBV15, the J gene TRBJ2-2, with D perhaps TRBD1 (7 bases). The CDR3 is 14 amino acids. Trimming stripped 10 bases from V and 1 base from J, with 13 bases between. Germline V gene data show CDR1 as LNHNV and CDR2 as YYDKDF (reference sequence). The CDR3 bases are TGTGCCATCAGGGGGGCTGGGAACACCGGGGAGCTGTTTTTT. This sequence encodes CAIRGAGNTGELFF. The full variable domain, in which reference TRBV15 and TRBJ2-2 provide the parts outside the CDR3, is DAMVIQNPRYQVTQFGKPVTLSCSQTLNHNVMYWYQQKSSQAPKLLFHYYDKDFNNEADTPDNFQSRRPNTSFCFLDIRSPGLGDTAMYLCAIRGAGNTGELFFGEGSRLTVL.

This sequence joins TRBV5-1 and TRBJ1-4, with 8 bases identical to TRBD1. Trimming took 5 bases from V and 8 from J; bases not matched to a gene: 8. CDR1 is SGHRS, CDR2 YFSETQ, per germline. The CDR3 loop spans 14 amino acids. The CDR3 is CASSSGTGYEKLFF. The CDR3 nucleotides are TGCGCCAGCAGTTCCGGGACAGGTTACGAAAAACTGTTTTTT.

The chain recombines TRBV18 with TRBJ1-2, with no clear D. Germline V gene lookup returns CDR1 KGHSH and CDR2 LQKENI. CDR3 length equals 13 residues. Trimming removed 3 bases at V and 5 bases at J, with 10 bases between. This CDR3 reads CASSPTGSYGYTF. In DNA, the CDR3 is TGTGCCAGCTCACCGACTGGATCTTATGGCTACACCTTC.

To note about this clone: Other DNA sequences in this specimen translate into the identical CDR3. The genes are TRBV18 and TRBJ1-6, with TRBD1 as a possible D gene (6 bases). CDR1 is KGHSH, CDR2 LQKENI, per germline. V was clipped by 3 bases and J by 4 bases, with 7 bases between them. The CDR3 totals 14 residues. The chain's CDR3 is CASSPGQYNSPLHF. For the CDR3, the DNA is TGTGCCAGCTCACCTGGACAGTATAATTCACCCCTCCACTTT.

V is TRBV4-2 and J is TRBJ1-1, with 8 bases that match TRBD1. The CDR3 contains 15 residues. Per the germline V gene, CDR1 is LGHNA and CDR2 is YNFKEQ. V lost 5 bases, J lost 2 bases, and 7 bases stayed unmatched. CDR3 nucleotides: TGTGCCAGCAGCTCCTCGGACAGGGTAAACACTGAAGCTTTCTTT. The encoded protein is CASSSSDRVNTEAFF.

The chain uses TRBV5-8 and TRBJ2-5; D might be TRBD1 (5 bases). Trimming took 1 base from V and 1 from J, leaving 26 bases between them. The CDR3 spans 20 residues. The germline V gene encodes CDR1 SGHTS and CDR2 YDEGEE. CDR3 residues: CASSLRMVPTLRQSQETQYF. CDR3 nucleotide sequence: TGTGCCAGCAGCTTGCGGATGGTCCCTACACTTCGACAGAGCCAAGAGACCCAGTACTTC.

The chain links TRBV19 to TRBJ2-7, with TRBD1 identical over 11 bases. The CDR3 length is 14 residues. With V trimmed by 6 bases and J by 3 bases, 4 bases remained unmatched. Germline V gene lookup returns CDR1 LNHDA and CDR2 SQIVND (reference sequence). The CDR3 spells CASRPGTGGYEQYF. CDR3 nucleotides: TGTGCCAGTAGACCCGGGACAGGGGGCTACGAGCAGTACTTC.

The chain recombines TRBV27 with TRBJ2-3, with TRBD2 identical over 8 bases. Trimming removed 11 bases from V and 1 base from J; junction bases left unmatched: 8. CDR1 is MNHEY and CDR2 is SMNVEV in the germline V gene (reference sequence). CDR3 length: 14 amino acids. In DNA form, the CDR3 reads TGTGCCGCGCGACTAGCGCAAGGCACAGATACGCAGTATTTT. This encodes CAARLAQGTDTQYF.

The chain has TRBV7-2 and TRBJ2-5; 11 nucleotides line up with TRBD2. V shed 1 base and J 5 bases; nucleotides not matched to a gene: 3. CDR1 is SGHTA, CDR2 FQGNSA, per germline. The CDR3 covers 15 residues. The CDR3 bases are TGTGCCAGCAGCTTAGGATTAGCGGGAGGGGAGACCCAGTACTTC. It is translated as CASSLGLAGGETQYF. Using reference TRBV7-2 and TRBJ2-5 for the parts outside the CDR3, the full variable domain is GAGVSQSPSNKVTEKGKDVELRCDPISGHTALYWYRQSLGQGLEFLIYFQGNSAPDKSGLPSDRFSAERTGGSVSTLTIQRTQQEDSAVYLCASSLGLAGGETQYFGPGTRLLVL.